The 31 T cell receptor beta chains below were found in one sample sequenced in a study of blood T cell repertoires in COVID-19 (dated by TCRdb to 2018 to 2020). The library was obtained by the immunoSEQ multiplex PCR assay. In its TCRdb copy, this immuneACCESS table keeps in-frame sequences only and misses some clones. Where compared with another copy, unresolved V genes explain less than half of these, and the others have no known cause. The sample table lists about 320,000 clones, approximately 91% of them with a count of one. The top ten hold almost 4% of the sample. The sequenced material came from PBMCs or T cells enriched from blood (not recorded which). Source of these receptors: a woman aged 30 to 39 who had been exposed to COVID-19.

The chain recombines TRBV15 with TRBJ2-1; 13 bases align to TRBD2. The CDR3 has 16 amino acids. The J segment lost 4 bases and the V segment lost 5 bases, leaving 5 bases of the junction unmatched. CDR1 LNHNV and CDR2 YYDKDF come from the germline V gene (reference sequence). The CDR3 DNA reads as TGTGCCACCAGCGCCCCGGGACTAGCGGGGTACAATGAGCAGTTCTTC. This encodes CATSAPGLAGYNEQFF.

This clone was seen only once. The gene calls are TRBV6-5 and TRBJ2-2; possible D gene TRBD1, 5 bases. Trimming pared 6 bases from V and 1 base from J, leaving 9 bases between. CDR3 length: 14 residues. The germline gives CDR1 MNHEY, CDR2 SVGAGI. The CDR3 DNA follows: TGTGCCAGCAGCCCCGGACAGAACACCGGGGAGCTGTTTTTT. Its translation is CASSPGQNTGELFF.

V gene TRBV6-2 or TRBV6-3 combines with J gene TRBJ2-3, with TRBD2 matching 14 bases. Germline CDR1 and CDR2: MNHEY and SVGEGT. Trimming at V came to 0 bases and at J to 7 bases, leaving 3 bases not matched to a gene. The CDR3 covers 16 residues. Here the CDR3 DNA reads TGTGCCAGCAGTTACTCGACTAGCGGGGGGGCGCATACGCAGTATTTT. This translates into CASSYSTSGGAHTQYF.

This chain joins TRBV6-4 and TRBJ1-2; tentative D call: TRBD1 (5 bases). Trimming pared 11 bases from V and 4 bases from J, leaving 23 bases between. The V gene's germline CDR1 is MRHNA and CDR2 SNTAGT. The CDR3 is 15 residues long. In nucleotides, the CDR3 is TGTGCCGGCGGACGGGGGTTTAACAGGCGCTATGGCTACACCTTC. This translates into CAGGRGFNRRYGYTF.

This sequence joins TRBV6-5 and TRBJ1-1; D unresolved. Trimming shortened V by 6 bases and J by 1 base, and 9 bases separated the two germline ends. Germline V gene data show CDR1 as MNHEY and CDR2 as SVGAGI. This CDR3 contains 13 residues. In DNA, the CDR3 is TGTGCCAGCAGACCGGGGTCGAACACTGAAGCTTTCTTT. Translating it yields CASRPGSNTEAFF.

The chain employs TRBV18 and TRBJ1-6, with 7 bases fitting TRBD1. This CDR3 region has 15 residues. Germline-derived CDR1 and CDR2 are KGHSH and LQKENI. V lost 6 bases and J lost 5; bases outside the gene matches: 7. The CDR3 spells CASSPGQANNSPLHF. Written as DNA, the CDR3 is TGTGCCAGCTCTCCCGGACAGGCCAATAATTCACCCCTCCACTTT.

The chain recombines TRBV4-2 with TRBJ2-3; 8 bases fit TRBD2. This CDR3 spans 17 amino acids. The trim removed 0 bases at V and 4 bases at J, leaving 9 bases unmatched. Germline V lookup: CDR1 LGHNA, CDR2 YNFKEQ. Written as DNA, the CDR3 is TGTGCCAGCAGCCAAGATGAGCGGGGGAAAATGGCAGATACGCAGTATTTT. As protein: CASSQDERGKMADTQYF.

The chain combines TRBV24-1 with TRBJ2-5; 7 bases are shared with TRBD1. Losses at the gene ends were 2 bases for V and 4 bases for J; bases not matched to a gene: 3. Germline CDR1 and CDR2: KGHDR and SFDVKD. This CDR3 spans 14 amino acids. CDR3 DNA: TGTGCCACCAGTGATTCCCGGGACAGAGAGACCCAGTACTTC. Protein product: CATSDSRDRETQYF.

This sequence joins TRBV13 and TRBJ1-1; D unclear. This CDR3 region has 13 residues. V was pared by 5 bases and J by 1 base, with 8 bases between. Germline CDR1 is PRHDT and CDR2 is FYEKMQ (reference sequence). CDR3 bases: TGTGCCAGCAGCGGCGGGGAGAACACTGAAGCTTTCTTT. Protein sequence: CASSGGENTEAFF.

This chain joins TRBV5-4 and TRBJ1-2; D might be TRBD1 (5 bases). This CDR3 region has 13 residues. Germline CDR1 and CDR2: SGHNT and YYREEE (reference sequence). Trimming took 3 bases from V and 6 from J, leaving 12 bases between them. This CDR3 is CASSYQGIDGYTF. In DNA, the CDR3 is TGTGCCAGCAGCTATCAGGGAATAGATGGCTACACCTTC. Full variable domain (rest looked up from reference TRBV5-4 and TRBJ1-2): ETGVTQSPTHLIKTRGQQVTLRCSSQSGHNTVSWYQQALGQGPQFIFQYYREEENGRGNFPPRFSGLQFPNYSSELNVNALELDDSALYLCASSYQGIDGYTFGSGTRLTVV.

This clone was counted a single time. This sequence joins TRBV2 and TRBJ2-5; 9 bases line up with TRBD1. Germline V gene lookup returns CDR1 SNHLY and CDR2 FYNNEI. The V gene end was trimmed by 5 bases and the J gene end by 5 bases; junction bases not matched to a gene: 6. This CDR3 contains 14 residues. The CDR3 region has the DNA TGTGCCAGCAGTCCCGGGACAGGGTATGAGACCCAGTACTTC. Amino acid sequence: CASSPGTGYETQYF. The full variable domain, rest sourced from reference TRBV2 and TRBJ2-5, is EPEVTQTPSHQVTQMGQEVILRCVPISNHLYFYWYRQILGQKVEFLVSFYNNEISEKSEIFDDQFSVERPDGSNFTLKIRSTKLEDSAMYFCASSPGTGYETQYFGPGTRLLVL.

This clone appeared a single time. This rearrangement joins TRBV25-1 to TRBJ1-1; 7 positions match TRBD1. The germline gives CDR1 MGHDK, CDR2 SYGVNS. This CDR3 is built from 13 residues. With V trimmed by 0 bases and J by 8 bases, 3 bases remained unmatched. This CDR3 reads CASSEYSGGEAFF. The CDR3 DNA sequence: TGTGCCAGCAGTGAATATTCAGGGGGAGAAGCTTTCTTT.

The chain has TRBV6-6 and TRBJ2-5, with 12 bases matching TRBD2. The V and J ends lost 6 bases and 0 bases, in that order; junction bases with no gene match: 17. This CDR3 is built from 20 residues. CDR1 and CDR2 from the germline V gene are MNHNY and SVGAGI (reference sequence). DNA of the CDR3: TGTGCCAGCAGCCCACTCCCGTGGGCTCGACTAGCGGGGGACCAAGAGACCCAGTACTTC. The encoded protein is CASSPLPWARLAGDQETQYF.

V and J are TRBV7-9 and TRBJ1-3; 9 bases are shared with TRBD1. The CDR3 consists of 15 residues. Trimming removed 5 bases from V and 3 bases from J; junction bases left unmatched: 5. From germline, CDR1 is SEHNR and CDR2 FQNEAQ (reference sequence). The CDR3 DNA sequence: TGTGCCAGCAGCGATACAGGGGGCGGTGGAAACACCATATATTTT. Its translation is CASSDTGGGGNTIYF. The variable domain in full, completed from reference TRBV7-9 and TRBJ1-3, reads DTGVSQNPRHKITKRGQNVTFRCDPISEHNRLYWYRQTLGQGPEFLTYFQNEAQLEKSRLLSDRFSAERPKGSFSTLEIQRTEQGDSAMYLCASSDTGGGGNTIYFGEGSWLTVV.

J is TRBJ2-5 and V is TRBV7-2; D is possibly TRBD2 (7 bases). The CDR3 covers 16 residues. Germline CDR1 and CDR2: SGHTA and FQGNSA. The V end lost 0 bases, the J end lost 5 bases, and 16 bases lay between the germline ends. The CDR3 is CASSLAQWGGLETQYF. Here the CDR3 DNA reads TGTGCCAGCAGCTTAGCGCAGTGGGGGGGCCTCGAGACCCAGTACTTC.

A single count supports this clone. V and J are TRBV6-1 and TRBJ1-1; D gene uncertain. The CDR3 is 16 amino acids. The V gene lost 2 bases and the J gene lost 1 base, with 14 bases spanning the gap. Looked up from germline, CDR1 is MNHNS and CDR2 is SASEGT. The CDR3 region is CASSELDSRKNTEAFF. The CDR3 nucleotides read TGTGCCAGCAGTGAATTAGACTCGAGGAAGAACACTGAAGCTTTCTTT.

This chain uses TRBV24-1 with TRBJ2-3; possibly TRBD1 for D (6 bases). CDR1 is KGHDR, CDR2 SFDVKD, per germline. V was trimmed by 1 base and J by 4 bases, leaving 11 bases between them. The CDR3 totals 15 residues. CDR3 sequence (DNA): TGTGCCACCAGTGATTTAAGGGGGTCGGCAGATACGCAGTATTTT. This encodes CATSDLRGSADTQYF.

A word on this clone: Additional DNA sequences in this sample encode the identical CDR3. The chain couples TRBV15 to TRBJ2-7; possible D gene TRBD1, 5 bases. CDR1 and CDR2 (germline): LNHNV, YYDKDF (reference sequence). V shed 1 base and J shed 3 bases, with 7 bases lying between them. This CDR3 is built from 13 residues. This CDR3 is CATSRVDSYEQYF. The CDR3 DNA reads TGTGCCACCAGCAGAGTTGACAGCTACGAGCAGTACTTC.

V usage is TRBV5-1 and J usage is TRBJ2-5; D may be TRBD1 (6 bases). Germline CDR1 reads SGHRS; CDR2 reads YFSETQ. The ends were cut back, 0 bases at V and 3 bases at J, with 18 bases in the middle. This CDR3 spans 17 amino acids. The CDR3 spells CASSLGGHTGLEETQYF. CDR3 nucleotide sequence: TGCGCCAGCAGCTTGGGGGGGCATACAGGGTTAGAAGAGACCCAGTACTTC.

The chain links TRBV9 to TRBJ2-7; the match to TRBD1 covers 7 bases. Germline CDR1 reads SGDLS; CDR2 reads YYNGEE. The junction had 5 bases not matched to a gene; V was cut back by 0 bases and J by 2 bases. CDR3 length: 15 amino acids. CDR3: CASSVGIGTAYEQYF. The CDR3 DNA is TGTGCCAGCAGCGTAGGAATCGGGACAGCCTACGAGCAGTACTTC.

This CDR3 is CASSRGQSNQPQHF. CDR3 DNA sequence: TGTGCCAGCAGCCGGGGACAGAGCAATCAGCCCCAGCATTTT. This chain connects TRBV5-6 to TRBJ1-5, with 7 bases aligning to TRBD1. This CDR3 is built from 14 residues. J gave up 1 base and V 4 bases, and 2 bases lay outside the gene matches. Germline CDR1 and CDR2: SGHDT and YYEEEE. Complete variable domain (other parts from reference TRBV5-6 and TRBJ1-5): DAGVTQSPTHLIKTRGQQVTLRCSPKSGHDTVSWYQQALGQGPQFIFQYYEEEERQRGNFPDRFSGHQFPNYSSELNVNALLLGDSALYLCASSRGQSNQPQHFGDGTRLSIL.

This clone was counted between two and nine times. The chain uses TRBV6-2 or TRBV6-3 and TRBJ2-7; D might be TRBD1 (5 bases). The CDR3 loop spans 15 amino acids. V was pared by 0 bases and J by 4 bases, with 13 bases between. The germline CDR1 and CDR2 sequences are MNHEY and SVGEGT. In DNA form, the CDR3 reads TGTGCCAGCAGTTACTCCAGAGAGGCAGGGTACGAGCAGTACTTC. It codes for CASSYSREAGYEQYF.

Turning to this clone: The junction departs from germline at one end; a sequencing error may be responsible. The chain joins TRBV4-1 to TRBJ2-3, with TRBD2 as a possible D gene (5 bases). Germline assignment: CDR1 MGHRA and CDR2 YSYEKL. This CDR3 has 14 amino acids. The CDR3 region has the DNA TGCGCCAGCAGCCCCCAGCGGATATCAGACACGCAGTATTTT. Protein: CASSPQRISDTQYF.

The CDR3 sequence: CASSSGADNEQFF. In nucleotides, the CDR3 is TGTGCCAGCAGTAGCGGGGCGGACAATGAGCAGTTCTTC. The chain is built from TRBV2 and TRBJ2-1; 7 bases fit TRBD2. V was pared by 5 bases and J by 5 bases, with 3 bases of the junction left unmatched. Germline V CDR1 and CDR2: SNHLY, FYNNEI. CDR3 size: 13 residues. The full variable domain, rest sourced from reference TRBV2 and TRBJ2-1, is EPEVTQTPSHQVTQMGQEVILRCVPISNHLYFYWYRQILGQKVEFLVSFYNNEISEKSEIFDDQFSVERPDGSNFTLKIRSTKLEDSAMYFCASSSGADNEQFFGPGTRLTVL.

CDR3 region: CASAGASVTGELFF. Written as DNA, the CDR3 is TGTGCCTCCGCGGGGGCTAGCGTGACCGGGGAGCTGTTTTTT. The chain carries TRBV14 and TRBJ2-2; a weak D match, TRBD2 (7 bases). This CDR3 has 14 residues. Germline V CDR1 and CDR2: SGHDN, FVKESK. Trimming pared 11 bases from V and 5 bases from J, leaving 18 bases between. Full variable domain (missing parts from reference TRBV14 and TRBJ2-2): EAGVTQFPSHSVIEKGQTVTLRCDPISGHDNLYWYRRVMGKEIKFLLHFVKESKQDESGMPNNRFLAERTGGTYSTLKVQPAELEDSGVYFCASAGASVTGELFFGEGSRLTVL.

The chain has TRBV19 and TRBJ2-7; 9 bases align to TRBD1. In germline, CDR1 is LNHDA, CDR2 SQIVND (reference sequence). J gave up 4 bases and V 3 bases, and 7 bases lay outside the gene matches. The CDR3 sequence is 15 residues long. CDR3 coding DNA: TGTGCCAGTAGTATCGTGGCGGGACAGGGTTACGAGCAGTACTTC. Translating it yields CASSIVAGQGYEQYF.

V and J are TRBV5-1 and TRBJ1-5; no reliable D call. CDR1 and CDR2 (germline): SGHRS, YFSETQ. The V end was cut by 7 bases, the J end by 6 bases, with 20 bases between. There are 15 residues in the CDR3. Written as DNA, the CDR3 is TGCGCCAGCCTACCCGATCCGGGGTCGGGTCAGCCCCAGCATTTT. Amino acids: CASLPDPGSGQPQHF.

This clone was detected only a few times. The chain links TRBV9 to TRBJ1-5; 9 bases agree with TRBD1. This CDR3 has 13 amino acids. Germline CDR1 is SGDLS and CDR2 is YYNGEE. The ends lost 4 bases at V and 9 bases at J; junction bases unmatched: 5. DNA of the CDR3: TGTGCCAGCAGCACAGGGACAGGGATGCCCCAGCATTTT. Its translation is CASSTGTGMPQHF.

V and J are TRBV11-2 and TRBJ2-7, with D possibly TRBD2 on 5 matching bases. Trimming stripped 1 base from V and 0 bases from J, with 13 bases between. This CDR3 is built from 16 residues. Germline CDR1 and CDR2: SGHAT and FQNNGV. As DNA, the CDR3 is TGTGCCAGCAGCTTAGTTGCCGGGAAGAGCTCCTACGAGCAGTACTTC. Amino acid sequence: CASSLVAGKSSYEQYF.

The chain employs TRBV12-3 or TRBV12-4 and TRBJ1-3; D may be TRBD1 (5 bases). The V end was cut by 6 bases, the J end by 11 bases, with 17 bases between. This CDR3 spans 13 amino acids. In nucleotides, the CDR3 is TGTGCCAGCAGGACCCCGGGGGGTGTCGCCATATATTTT. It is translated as CASRTPGGVAIYF.

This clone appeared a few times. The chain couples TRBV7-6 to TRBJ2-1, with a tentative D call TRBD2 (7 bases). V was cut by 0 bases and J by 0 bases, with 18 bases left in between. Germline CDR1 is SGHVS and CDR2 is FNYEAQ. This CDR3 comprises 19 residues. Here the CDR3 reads CASSLAPPMAGASYNEQFF. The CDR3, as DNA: TGTGCCAGCAGCTTAGCCCCTCCCATGGCGGGGGCCTCCTACAATGAGCAGTTCTTC. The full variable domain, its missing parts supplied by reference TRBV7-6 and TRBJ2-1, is GAGVSQSPRYKVTKRGQDVALRCDPISGHVSLYWYRQALGQGPEFLTYFNYEAQQDKSGLPNDRFSAERPEGSISTLTIQRTEQRDSAMYRCASSLAPPMAGASYNEQFFGPGTRLTVL.